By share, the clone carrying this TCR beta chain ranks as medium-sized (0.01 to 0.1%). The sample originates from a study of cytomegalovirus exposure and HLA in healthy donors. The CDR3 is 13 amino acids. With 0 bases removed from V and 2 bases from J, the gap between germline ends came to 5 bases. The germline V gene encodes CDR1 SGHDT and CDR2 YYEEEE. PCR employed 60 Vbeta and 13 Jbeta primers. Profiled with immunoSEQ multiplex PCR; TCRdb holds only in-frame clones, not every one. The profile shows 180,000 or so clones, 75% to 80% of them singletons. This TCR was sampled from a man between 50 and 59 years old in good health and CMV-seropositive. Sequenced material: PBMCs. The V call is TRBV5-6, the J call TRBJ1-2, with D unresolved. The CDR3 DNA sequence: TGTGCCAGCAGCTTGGAACAGAACTATGGCTACACCTTC. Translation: CASSLEQNYGYTF.